This T cell receptor (beta chain) was identified in a study of T cells after yellow fever vaccination. Trimming removed 5 bases from V and 7 bases from J, with 20 bases in between. Germline V lookup: CDR1 SGHAT, CDR2 FQNNGV. This CDR3 has 16 residues. This clonotype was detected many times. TCRdb independently ran MiXCR on the 5' RACE reads; one entry per CDR3 protein. Seen here are some 350,000 distinct CDR3 sequences, roughly 3.9% observed once, and the top ten hold approximately 25%. The sample here was PBMCs, taken 5 days after the yellow fever booster vaccination. The sequence was obtained from a man younger than 30 who received the YFV17D yellow fever vaccine. The V call is TRBV11-2, the J call TRBJ2-2; D perhaps matches TRBD2 (6 bases). The CDR3 loop is CASSAGRSSDIGELFF. CDR3 DNA sequence: TGTGCCAGCAGCGCAGGGAGGAGTAGCGACATCGGGGAGCTGTTTTTT.